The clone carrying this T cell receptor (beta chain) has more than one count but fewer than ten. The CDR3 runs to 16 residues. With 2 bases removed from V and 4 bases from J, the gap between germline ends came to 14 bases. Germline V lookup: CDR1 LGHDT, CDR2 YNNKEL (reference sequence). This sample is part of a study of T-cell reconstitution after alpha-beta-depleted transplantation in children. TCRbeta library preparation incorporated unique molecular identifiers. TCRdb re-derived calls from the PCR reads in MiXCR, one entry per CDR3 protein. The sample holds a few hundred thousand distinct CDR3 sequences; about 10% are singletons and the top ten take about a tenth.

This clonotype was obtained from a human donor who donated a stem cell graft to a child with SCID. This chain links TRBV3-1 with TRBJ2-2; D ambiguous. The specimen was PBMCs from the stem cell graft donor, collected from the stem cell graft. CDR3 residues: CASSQRTVGVTGELFF. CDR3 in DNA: TGTGCCAGCAGCCAAAGGACGGTGGGCGTCACCGGGGAGCTGTTTTTT.